Each of the 2 T cell receptor beta chains below was sequenced from the same sample in a study of cytomegalovirus exposure and HLA in healthy donors. PCR employed 60 Vbeta and 13 Jbeta primers. Data came from immunoSEQ multiplex PCR; TCRdb stores just in-frame clones and leaves some out. The sample holds around 210,000 clones. The sample was PBMCs. These receptor sequences come from a girl between 2 and 10 years old in good health and CMV-seropositive.

This sequence joins TRBV5-4 and TRBJ2-1, with TRBD2 matching 8 bases. V shed 2 bases, J shed 6 bases, and the junction held 7 bases outside the gene matches. Per germline, CDR1 SGHNT and CDR2 YYREEE (reference sequence). This CDR3 region has 15 residues. The CDR3 loop reads CASSFSGIASNEQFF. In DNA, the CDR3 is TGTGCCAGCAGCTTTAGCGGGATTGCTAGCAATGAGCAGTTCTTC. The variable domain in full, with the rest retrieved from reference TRBV5-4 and TRBJ2-1, is ETGVTQSPTHLIKTRGQQVTLRCSSQSGHNTVSWYQQALGQGPQFIFQYYREEENGRGNFPPRFSGLQFPNYSSELNVNALELDDSALYLCASSFSGIASNEQFFGPGTRLTVL.

The CDR3 DNA reads as TGCGCCAGCAGCTTGGTATCCGGGCAGGGATCGGGCGAAGCTTTCTTT. Translating it yields CASSLVSGQGSGEAFF. The chain combines TRBV5-1 with TRBJ1-1; D is possibly TRBD1 (5 bases). The germline V gene has CDR1 SGHRS and CDR2 YFSETQ. The V end lost 0 bases, the J end lost 8 bases, and 20 bases lay between the germline ends. The CDR3 spans 16 residues.